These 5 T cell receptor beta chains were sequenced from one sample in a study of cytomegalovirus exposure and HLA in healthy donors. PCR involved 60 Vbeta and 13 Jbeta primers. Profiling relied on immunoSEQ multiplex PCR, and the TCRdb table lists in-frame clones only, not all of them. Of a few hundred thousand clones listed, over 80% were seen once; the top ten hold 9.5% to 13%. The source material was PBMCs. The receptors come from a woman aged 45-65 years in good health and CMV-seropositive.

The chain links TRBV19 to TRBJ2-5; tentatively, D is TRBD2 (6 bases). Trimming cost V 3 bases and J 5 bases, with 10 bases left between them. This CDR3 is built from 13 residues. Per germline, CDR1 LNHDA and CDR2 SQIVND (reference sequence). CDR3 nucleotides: TGTGCCAGTAGTATGGGCGGGGTGGAGACCCAGTACTTC. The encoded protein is CASSMGGVETQYF.

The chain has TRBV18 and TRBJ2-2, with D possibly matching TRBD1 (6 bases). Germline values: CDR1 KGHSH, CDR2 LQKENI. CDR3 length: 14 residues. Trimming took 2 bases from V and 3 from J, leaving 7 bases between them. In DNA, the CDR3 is TGTGCCAGCTCACCAGGGGGCGACACCGGGGAGCTGTTTTTT. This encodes CASSPGGDTGELFF.

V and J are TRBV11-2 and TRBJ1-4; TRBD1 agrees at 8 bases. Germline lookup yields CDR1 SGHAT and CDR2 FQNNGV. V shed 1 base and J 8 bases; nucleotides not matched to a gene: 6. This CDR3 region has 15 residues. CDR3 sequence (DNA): TGTGCCAGCAGCTTAGGGACAGGGACTCTAGAAAAACTGTTTTTT. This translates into CASSLGTGTLEKLFF.

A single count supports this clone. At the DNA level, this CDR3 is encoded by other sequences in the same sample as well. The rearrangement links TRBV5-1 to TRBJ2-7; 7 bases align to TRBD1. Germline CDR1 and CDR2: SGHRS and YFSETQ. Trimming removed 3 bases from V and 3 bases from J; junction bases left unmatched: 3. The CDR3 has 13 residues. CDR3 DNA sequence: TGCGCCAGCAGCTGGGACAGCTTCTACGAGCAGTACTTC. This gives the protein CASSWDSFYEQYF.

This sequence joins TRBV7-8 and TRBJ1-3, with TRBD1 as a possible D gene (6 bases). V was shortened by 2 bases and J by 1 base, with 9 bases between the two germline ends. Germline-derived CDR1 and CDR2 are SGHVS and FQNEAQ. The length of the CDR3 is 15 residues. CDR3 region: CASSLYRESGNTIYF. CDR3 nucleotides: TGTGCCAGCAGCTTATACAGGGAGTCTGGAAACACCATATATTTT. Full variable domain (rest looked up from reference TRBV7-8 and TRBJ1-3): GAGVSQSPRYKVAKRGQDVALRCDPISGHVSLFWYQQALGQGPEFLTYFQNEAQLDKSGLPSDRFFAERPEGSVSTLKIQRTQQEDSAVYLCASSLYRESGNTIYFGEGSWLTVV.